The entry below describes one T cell receptor beta chain. These data originate in a study of technical replicates of blood from a handful of donors. The protocol was immunoSEQ multiplex PCR, while the TCRdb copy is restricted to in-frame clones and leaves out a portion. The top ten hold over 0.2% of the sample, which has about 70,000 clones, 95% to 98% seen once. The CDR3 is made up of 17 amino acids. Germline values: CDR1 LGHNA, CDR2 YNFKEQ. V was cut by 1 base and J by 0 bases, with 12 bases left in between. Sequencing was done on a sample of T cells isolated from PBMCs. The receptor's source is a human donor in good health. The chain couples TRBV4-2 to TRBJ2-2; D remains unclear. The CDR3 coding sequence is TGTGCCAGCAGCCAAGGTCTGGGCTATCCGAACACCGGGGAGCTGTTTTTT. Translated, it gives CASSQGLGYPNTGELFF.